The 5 T cell receptor beta chains below come from one sample, sequenced in a study of radiation and T cells in renal cell carcinoma. Stated time point: baseline pretreatment blood. Treatment denoted: 15 Gy SBRT to primary tumor, nephrectomy 4 weeks later. The repertoire was sequenced with immunoSEQ multiplex PCR; TCRdb's copy has only in-frame clones and lacks some. The profile shows around 64,000 clones, roughly three quarters of them singletons. Specimen: blood, collected from a patient whose treatment included radiotherapy and nephrectomy. These receptors came from a man aged 60 to 69 with renal cell carcinoma.

The CDR3 sequence is CASSRDHRETQYF. CDR3 in DNA: TGTGCCAGCAGTCGGGACCATCGGGAGACCCAGTACTTC. The V gene is TRBV6-5, the J gene TRBJ2-5, with D possibly called TRBD1 or TRBD2 (5 bases each). V was shortened by 5 bases and J by 5 bases, with 12 bases between the two germline ends. CDR3 length: 13 residues. The germline gives CDR1 MNHEY, CDR2 SVGAGI.

The chain joins TRBV7-2 to TRBJ1-5, with 7 positions matching TRBD1. Germline V gives CDR1 SGHTA, CDR2 FQGNSA. J was trimmed by 5 bases and V by 5 bases; bases with no gene match: 9. The CDR3 extends over 15 amino acids. The CDR3 loop is CASSLWGQGDQPQHF. CDR3 sequence (DNA): TGTGCCAGCAGCCTCTGGGGGCAGGGGGATCAGCCCCAGCATTTT.

The rearrangement uses TRBV30 and TRBJ1-2, with a tentative D call TRBD1 (5 bases). Germline V lookup: CDR1 GTSNPN, CDR2 SVGIG (reference sequence). The CDR3 loop spans 13 amino acids. V shed 3 bases and J shed 5 bases, with 13 bases lying between them. The CDR3 sequence: CAWSRDSGYGYTF. The CDR3, as DNA: TGTGCCTGGAGCCGGGACTCGGGGTATGGCTACACCTTC.

The chain carries TRBV14 and TRBJ2-7, with a possible D match to TRBD1 (6 bases). The germline gives CDR1 SGHDN, CDR2 FVKESK. V was shortened by 0 bases and J by 4 bases, with 16 bases between the two germline ends. The CDR3 is 16 residues long. CDR3 loop: CASSQDLGASSYEQYF. For the CDR3, the DNA is TGTGCCAGCAGCCAAGATTTGGGGGCTAGCTCTTACGAGCAGTACTTC. Full variable domain (missing parts from reference TRBV14 and TRBJ2-7): EAGVTQFPSHSVIEKGQTVTLRCDPISGHDNLYWYRRVMGKEIKFLLHFVKESKQDESGMPNNRFLAERTGGTYSTLKVQPAELEDSGVYFCASSQDLGASSYEQYFGPGTRLTVT.

The CDR3 DNA sequence: TGTGCCAGCAGTTATCTTAATCCCACTGAAGCTTTCTTT. Amino acids: CASSYLNPTEAFF. The chain is built from TRBV6-6 and TRBJ1-1; D is unresolved. Germline loops: CDR1 MNHNY, CDR2 SVGAGI (reference sequence). The V gene lost 3 bases and the J gene lost 4 bases, with 9 bases spanning the gap. CDR3 length: 13 residues.